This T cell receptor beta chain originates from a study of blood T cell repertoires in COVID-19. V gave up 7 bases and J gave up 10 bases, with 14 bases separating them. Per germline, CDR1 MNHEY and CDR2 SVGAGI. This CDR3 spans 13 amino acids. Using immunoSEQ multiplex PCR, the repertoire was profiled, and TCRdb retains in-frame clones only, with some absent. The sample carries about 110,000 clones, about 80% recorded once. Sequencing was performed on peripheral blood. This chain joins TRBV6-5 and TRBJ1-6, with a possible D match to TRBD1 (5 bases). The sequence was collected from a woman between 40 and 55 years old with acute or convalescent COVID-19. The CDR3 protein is CASNRDGGSPLHF. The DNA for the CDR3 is TGTGCCAGCAATCGGGACGGGGGATCACCCCTCCACTTT.